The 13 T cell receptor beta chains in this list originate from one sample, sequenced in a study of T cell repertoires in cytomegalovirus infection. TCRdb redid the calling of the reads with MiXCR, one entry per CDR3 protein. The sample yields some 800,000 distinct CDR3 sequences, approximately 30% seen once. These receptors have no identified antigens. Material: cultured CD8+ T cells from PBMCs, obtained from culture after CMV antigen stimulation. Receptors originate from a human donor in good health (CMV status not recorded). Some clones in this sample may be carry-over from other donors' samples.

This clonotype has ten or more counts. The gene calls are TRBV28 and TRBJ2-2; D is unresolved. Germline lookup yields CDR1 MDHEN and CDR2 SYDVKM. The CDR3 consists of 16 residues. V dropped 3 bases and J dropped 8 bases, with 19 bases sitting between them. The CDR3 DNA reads TGTGCCAGCAGTTTTCCCCGCACTGGGTCCATTGGGGAGCTGTTTTTT. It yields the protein CASSFPRTGSIGELFF.

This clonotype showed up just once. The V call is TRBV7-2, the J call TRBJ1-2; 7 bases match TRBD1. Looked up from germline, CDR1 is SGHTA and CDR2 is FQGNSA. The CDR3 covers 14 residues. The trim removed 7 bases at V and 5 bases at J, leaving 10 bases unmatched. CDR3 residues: CASKEGGVRYGYTF. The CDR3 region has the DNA TGTGCCAGCAAGGAAGGGGGCGTCCGATATGGCTACACCTTC.

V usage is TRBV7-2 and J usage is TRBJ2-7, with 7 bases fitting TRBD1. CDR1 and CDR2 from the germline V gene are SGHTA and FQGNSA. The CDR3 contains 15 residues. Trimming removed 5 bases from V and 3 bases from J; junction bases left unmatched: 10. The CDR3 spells CASSPFRTGHYEQYF. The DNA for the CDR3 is TGTGCCAGCAGCCCCTTTCGGACAGGCCACTACGAGCAGTACTTC. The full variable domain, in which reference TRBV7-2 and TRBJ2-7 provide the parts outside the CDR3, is GAGVSQSPSNKVTEKGKDVELRCDPISGHTALYWYRQSLGQGLEFLIYFQGNSAPDKSGLPSDRFSAERTGGSVSTLTIQRTQQEDSAVYLCASSPFRTGHYEQYFGPGTRLTVT.

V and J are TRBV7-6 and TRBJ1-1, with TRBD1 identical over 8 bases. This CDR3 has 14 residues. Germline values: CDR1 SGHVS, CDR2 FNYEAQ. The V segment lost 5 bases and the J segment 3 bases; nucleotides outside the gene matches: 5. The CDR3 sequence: CASSPWTGYTEAFF. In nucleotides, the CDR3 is TGTGCCAGCAGCCCGTGGACAGGGTACACTGAAGCTTTCTTT.

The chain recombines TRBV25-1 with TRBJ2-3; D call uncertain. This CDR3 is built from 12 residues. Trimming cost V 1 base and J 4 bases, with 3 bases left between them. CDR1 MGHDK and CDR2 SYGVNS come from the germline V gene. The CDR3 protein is CASSEWADTQYF. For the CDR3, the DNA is TGTGCCAGCAGTGAATGGGCAGATACGCAGTATTTT.

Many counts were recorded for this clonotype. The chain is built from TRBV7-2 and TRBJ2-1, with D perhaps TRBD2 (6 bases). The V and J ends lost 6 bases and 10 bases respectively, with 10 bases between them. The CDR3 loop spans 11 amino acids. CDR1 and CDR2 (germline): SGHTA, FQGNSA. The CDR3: CASRGGFEQFF. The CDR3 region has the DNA TGTGCCAGCAGGGGGGGATTCGAGCAGTTCTTC.

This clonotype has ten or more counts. The CDR3 coding sequence is TGTGCCAGCAGCTCCGCCAGCGGGGGGGCTTGGGGAGATACGCAGTATTTT. Translated, it gives CASSSASGGAWGDTQYF. The chain is built from TRBV7-2 and TRBJ2-3, with TRBD2 identical over 10 bases. The germline gives CDR1 SGHTA, CDR2 FQGNSA. Losses at the gene ends were 4 bases for V and 5 bases for J; bases not matched to a gene: 12. This CDR3 comprises 17 residues.

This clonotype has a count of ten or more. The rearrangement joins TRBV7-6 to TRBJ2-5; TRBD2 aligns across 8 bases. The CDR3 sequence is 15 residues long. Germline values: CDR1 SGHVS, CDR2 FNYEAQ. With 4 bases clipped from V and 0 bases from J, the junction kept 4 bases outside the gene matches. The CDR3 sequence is CASSSAGANQETQYF. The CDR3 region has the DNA TGTGCCAGCAGCTCAGCGGGGGCGAACCAAGAGACCCAGTACTTC.

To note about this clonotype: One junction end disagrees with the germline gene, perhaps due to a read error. The CDR3 sequence: CASSLDSGSFEQYF. CDR3 in DNA: TGTGCCAGCAGCTTAGATAGTGGGTCCTTCGAGCAGTACTTC. The chain has TRBV7-4 and TRBJ2-7; no clear D gene. Germline lookup yields CDR1 SGHVT and CDR2 SQSDAQ. The CDR3 length is 14 residues.

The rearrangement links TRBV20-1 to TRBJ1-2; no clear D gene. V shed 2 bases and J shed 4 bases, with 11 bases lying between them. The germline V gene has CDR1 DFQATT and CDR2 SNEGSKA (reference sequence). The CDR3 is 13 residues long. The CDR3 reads CSARRRMGYGYTF. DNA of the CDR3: TGCAGTGCTAGACGCCGGATGGGCTATGGCTACACCTTC.

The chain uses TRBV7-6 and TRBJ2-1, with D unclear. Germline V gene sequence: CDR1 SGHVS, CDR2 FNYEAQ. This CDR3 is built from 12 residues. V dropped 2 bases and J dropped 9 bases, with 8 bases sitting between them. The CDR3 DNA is TGTGCCAGCAGCTTAACTGGGCTTGAGCAGTTCTTC. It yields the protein CASSLTGLEQFF.

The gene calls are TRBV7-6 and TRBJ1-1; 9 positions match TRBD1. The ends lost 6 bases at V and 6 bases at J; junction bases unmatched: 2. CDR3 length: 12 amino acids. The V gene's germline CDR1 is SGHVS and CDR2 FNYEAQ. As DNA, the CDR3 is TGTGCCAGCAGGGGACAGGGAGCTGAAGCTTTCTTT. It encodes CASRGQGAEAFF.

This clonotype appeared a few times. CDR3 coding DNA: TGTGCCAGCAGTTTCGGCAGCAATAGCAATCAGCCCCAGCATTTT. Translating gives CASSFGSNSNQPQHF. The chain links TRBV12-3 or TRBV12-4 to TRBJ1-5; no clear D gene. The CDR3 contains 15 residues. The V end was cut by 3 bases, the J end by 0 bases, with 9 bases between.